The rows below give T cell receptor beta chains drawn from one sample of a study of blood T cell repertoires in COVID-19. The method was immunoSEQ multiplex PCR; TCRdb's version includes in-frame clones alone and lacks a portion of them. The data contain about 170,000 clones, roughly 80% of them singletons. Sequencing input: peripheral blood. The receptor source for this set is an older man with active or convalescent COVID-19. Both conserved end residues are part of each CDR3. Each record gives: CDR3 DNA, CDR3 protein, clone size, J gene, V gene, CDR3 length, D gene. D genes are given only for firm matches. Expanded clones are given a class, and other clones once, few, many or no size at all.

TGTGCCAGCAGTTCCCCCCGGGGAACCTACGAGCAGTACTTC | CASSSPRGTYEQYF | . | TRBJ2-7 | TRBV28 | 14 | .
TGTGCCAGCAGCTTGGGGGCAGGGGGATACGATACGCAGTATTTT | CASSLGAGGYDTQYF | . | TRBJ2-3 | TRBV5-6 | 15 | TRBD1
TGTGCCAGCAGCCCCCGGACAGGGACAGAGACCCAGTACTTC | CASSPRTGTETQYF | . | TRBJ2-5 | TRBV9 | 14 | TRBD1
TGTGCCAGCAGCTTTGTGGCGGGGACCGACAATGAGCAGTTCTTC | CASSFVAGTDNEQFF | . | TRBJ2-1 | TRBV7-2 | 15 | .
TGTGCCAGTAGCCCGTCGGGAAGTGGCAATCAGCCCCAGCATTTT | CASSPSGSGNQPQHF | . | TRBJ1-5 | TRBV19 | 15 | .
TGTGCCAGCAGTGAAGCCGGGACTTCCAATGAGCAGTTCTTC | CASSEAGTSNEQFF | many | TRBJ2-1 | TRBV6-1 | 14 | .
TGTGCCAGTAGTACCATGGGACTTGGCTACACCTTC | CASSTMGLGYTF | . | TRBJ1-2 | TRBV19 | 12 | .
TGTGCCAGTAGCCCAGGGTCCTACAATGAGCAGTTCTTC | CASSPGSYNEQFF | many | TRBJ2-1 | TRBV19 | 13 | .
TGTGCCAGCGGCATTGACAGGCACGCTTCCTACGAGCAGTACTTC | CASGIDRHASYEQYF | . | TRBJ2-7 | TRBV2 | 15 | .
TGTGCCAGTGAGGGGAGGATGAACACTGAAGCTTTCTTT | CASEGRMNTEAFF | . | TRBJ1-1 | TRBV19 | 13 | .
TGTGCCAGCAGTCCGGGACAGGCTTTGAACTATGGCTACACCTTC | CASSPGQALNYGYTF | . | TRBJ1-2 | TRBV6-6 | 15 | TRBD1
TGTGCCTGGAGTGTGGCGGGATCCTACAATGAGCAGTTCTTC | CAWSVAGSYNEQFF | . | TRBJ2-1 | TRBV30 | 14 | .
TGTGCCATCGGAACTAGCGGGGGTTACAATGAGCAGTTCTTC | CAIGTSGGYNEQFF | . | TRBJ2-1 | TRBV10-3 | 14 | TRBD2
TGTGCCAGCAGCTCGGACTCCTGGACCTACGAGCAGTACTTC | CASSSDSWTYEQYF | . | TRBJ2-7 | TRBV11-2 | 14 | .
TGTGCCACCAGTTTTAGCGGGAACTACAATGAGCAGTTCTTC | CATSFSGNYNEQFF | . | TRBJ2-1 | TRBV24-1 | 14 | TRBD2
TGTGCCAGCTCACCGGGACAGGGGAATCCTGAAGCTTTCTTT | CASSPGQGNPEAFF | . | TRBJ1-1 | TRBV18 | 14 | TRBD1
TGTGCCAGCAGCGAGACAGGGTTGAGCAATCAGCCCCAGCATTTT | CASSETGLSNQPQHF | . | TRBJ1-5 | TRBV5-5 | 15 | TRBD1
TGTGCCAGCAGTCCACCACAGGGGCCGGTAGGCGAGCAGTACTTC | CASSPPQGPVGEQYF | . | TRBJ2-7 | TRBV28 | 15 | TRBD1
TGTGCCACCAGTGATCCGGGACAGGGTGACAATGAGCAGTTCTTC | CATSDPGQGDNEQFF | . | TRBJ2-1 | TRBV24-1 | 15 | TRBD1
TGTGCCAGCAGTTTCAGACTCACAGATACGCAGTATTTT | CASSFRLTDTQYF | . | TRBJ2-3 | TRBV12-3/TRBV12-4 | 13 | .
TGTGCCAGTAGTAGACCAGGGGGAAACCTAAGATATGGCTACACCTTC | CASSRPGGNLRYGYTF | few | TRBJ1-2 | TRBV19 | 16 | TRBD1
TGTGCCAGCATGCGGGACAGGCAGAGGAGGGCCTATGCCTACGAGCAGTACTTC | CASMRDRQRRAYAYEQYF | . | TRBJ2-7 | TRBV7-2 | 18 | TRBD1
TGTGCCACCAGCCCCCGGGACAGCTCCTACGAGCAGTACTTC | CATSPRDSSYEQYF | . | TRBJ2-7 | TRBV24-1 | 14 | TRBD1
TGTGCCACTGACGGGGGGGGCGCGGGCACTGAAGCTTTCTTT | CATDGGGAGTEAFF | . | TRBJ1-1 | TRBV28 | 14 | .
TGTGCCAGTAGTTTGGTGGGGGCCAGAGAAAAACTGTTTTTT | CASSLVGAREKLFF | . | TRBJ1-4 | TRBV19 | 14 | .
TGTGCCAGCAGTTGGGACAGGACTTCCTACGAGCAGTACTTC | CASSWDRTSYEQYF | . | TRBJ2-7 | TRBV6-2/TRBV6-3 | 14 | TRBD1
TGTGCCAGCAGCTTAACGCGCGGTAGCGTGAGCACCGGGGAGCTGTTTTTT | CASSLTRGSVSTGELFF | . | TRBJ2-2 | TRBV7-3 | 17 | .
TGTGCCAGCAGCTTAAGTCCGCGATTCGAGCAGTTCTTC | CASSLSPRFEQFF | . | TRBJ2-1 | TRBV11-2 | 13 | .
TGTGCCAGCAGCGTAGGGAAGCGGGAGTGGGCAGATACGCAGTATTTT | CASSVGKREWADTQYF | . | TRBJ2-3 | TRBV9 | 16 | TRBD2
TGTGCCAGCTCACCACGGGGGCAGGGAAGGGACACTGAAGCTTTCTTT | CASSPRGQGRDTEAFF | once | TRBJ1-1 | TRBV18 | 16 | .
TGTGCCAGCTCCCGGACTAGCGGGAATCAAGAGACCCAGTACTTC | CASSRTSGNQETQYF | . | TRBJ2-5 | TRBV7-3 | 15 | TRBD2
TGTGCCAGCAGCATCCGGGACAGGGGTCATAACTATGGCTACACCTTC | CASSIRDRGHNYGYTF | . | TRBJ1-2 | TRBV7-8 | 16 | TRBD1
TGTGCCAGCAGCCCAGTAGGGGCTGGGAACACTGAAGCTTTCTTT | CASSPVGAGNTEAFF | . | TRBJ1-1 | TRBV7-9 | 15 | .
TGTGCCAGCAGTCCCACAAGGTCCTCGGGAGATACGCAGTATTTT | CASSPTRSSGDTQYF | . | TRBJ2-3 | TRBV6-5 | 15 | .
TGTGCCTGGGGGGAACAGATGAACACTGAAGCTTTCTTT | CAWGEQMNTEAFF | . | TRBJ1-1 | TRBV30 | 13 | .
TGCGCCAGCAGCTCTACCTTTGGCGGGAGGGCCACCGCCGATGAGCAGTTCTTC | CASSSTFGGRATADEQFF | once | TRBJ2-1 | TRBV5-1 | 18 | TRBD2
TGTGCCAGCACCTGGACTAGCGGGAGGGGAGAGCAGTTCTTC | CASTWTSGRGEQFF | few | TRBJ2-1 | TRBV7-9 | 14 | TRBD2
TGTGCCAGTAGTATACGGGAGGGCCGGGCGTTCTTC | CASSIREGRAFF | . | TRBJ2-1 | TRBV19 | 12 | TRBD2